These 26 T cell receptor beta chains originate from one sample sequenced in a study of cytomegalovirus exposure and HLA in healthy donors. The PCR used 60 Vbeta and 13 Jbeta primers. The method was immunoSEQ multiplex PCR; TCRdb's version includes in-frame clones alone and lacks a portion of them. The table lists about 120,000 clones, 65% to 80% of them singletons. Sequenced input: PBMCs. The receptors were sampled from a man aged 35-49 years in good health and CMV-seropositive.

The chain employs TRBV5-8 and TRBJ2-2; TRBD1 agrees at 10 bases. The junction had 8 bases not matched to a gene; V was cut back by 3 bases and J by 3 bases. CDR3 length equals 17 residues. The germline gives CDR1 SGHTS, CDR2 YDEGEE. The CDR3 region is CASSSGSGTGDTGELFF. The CDR3 nucleotides read TGTGCCAGCAGCTCCGGATCCGGGACAGGGGACACCGGGGAGCTGTTTTTT. The variable domain in full, with the rest retrieved from reference TRBV5-8 and TRBJ2-2, is EAGVTQSPTHLIKTRGQQATLRCSPISGHTSVYWYQQALGLGLQFLLWYDEGEERNRGNFPPRFSGRQFPNYSSELNVNALELEDSALYLCASSSGSGTGDTGELFFGEGSRLTVL.

The chain employs TRBV30 and TRBJ2-3; possible D gene TRBD1, 6 bases. The CDR3 has 13 amino acids. The ends were cut back, 5 bases at V and 3 bases at J, with 12 bases in the middle. CDR1 is GTSNPN and CDR2 is SVGIG in the germline V gene (reference sequence). Here the CDR3 reads CAWSLRGTDTQYF. The CDR3 coding sequence is TGTGCCTGGTCTCTCAGGGGTACAGATACGCAGTATTTT.

The CDR3 DNA follows: TGTGCCAGCACCCAGGGGGGCGGCAGCTCCTATAATTCACCCCTCCACTTT. Translating gives CASTQGGGSSYNSPLHF. The chain combines TRBV7-2 with TRBJ1-6, with 7 bases that match TRBD1. V shed 7 bases, J shed 0 bases, and the junction held 9 bases outside the gene matches. The CDR3 is made up of 17 amino acids. Germline V CDR1 and CDR2: SGHTA, FQGNSA. Complete variable domain (other parts from reference TRBV7-2 and TRBJ1-6): GAGVSQSPSNKVTEKGKDVELRCDPISGHTALYWYRQSLGQGLEFLIYFQGNSAPDKSGLPSDRFSAERTGGSVSTLTIQRTQQEDSAVYLCASTQGGGSSYNSPLHFGNGTRLTVT.

The gene calls are TRBV7-2 and TRBJ2-2; D is perhaps TRBD2 (5 bases). The length of the CDR3 is 13 residues. The V end lost 3 bases, the J end lost 4 bases, and 6 bases lay between the germline ends. Per germline, CDR1 SGHTA and CDR2 FQGNSA. CDR3 coding DNA: TGTGCCAGCAGCTTCACTAGCACCGGGGAGCTGTTTTTT. Its protein is CASSFTSTGELFF.

The chain combines TRBV25-1 with TRBJ2-2, with D maybe TRBD1 (6 bases). Germline V gene lookup returns CDR1 MGHDK and CDR2 SYGVNS. CDR3 length: 15 residues. The V end was cut by 4 bases, the J end by 5 bases, with 14 bases between. The CDR3: CASSAQGRRTGELFF. The CDR3 nucleotides are TGTGCCAGCAGTGCACAGGGTCGAAGGACCGGGGAGCTGTTTTTT.

This chain links TRBV19 with TRBJ2-5; the match to TRBD2 covers 7 bases. The CDR3 is 16 residues long. The J segment lost 5 bases and the V segment lost 7 bases, leaving 16 bases of the junction unmatched. CDR1 and CDR2 (germline): LNHDA, SQIVND (reference sequence). CDR3 sequence: CASNPSRGDRRETQYF. The CDR3, as DNA: TGTGCCAGTAACCCTTCCCGGGGGGACCGCAGGGAGACCCAGTACTTC. The full variable domain, rest sourced from reference TRBV19 and TRBJ2-5, is DGGITQSPKYLFRKEGQNVTLSCEQNLNHDAMYWYRQDPGQGLRLIYYSQIVNDFQKGDIAEGYSVSREKKESFPLTVTSAQKNPTAFYLCASNPSRGDRRETQYFGPGTRLLVL.

This chain links TRBV28 with TRBJ1-2; TRBD1 is a possible D gene (6 bases). V lost 5 bases, J lost 7 bases, and 14 bases lay in between. This CDR3 spans 13 amino acids. CDR1 is MDHEN and CDR2 is SYDVKM in the germline V gene. The CDR3 is CASSNRADFGYTF. CDR3 coding DNA: TGTGCCAGCAGTAACAGGGCCGATTTTGGCTACACCTTC.

This sequence joins TRBV27 and TRBJ2-2; 9 bases agree with TRBD1. Trimming at V came to 7 bases and at J to 3 bases, leaving 3 bases not matched to a gene. The length of the CDR3 is 14 residues. The germline V gene has CDR1 MNHEY and CDR2 SMNVEV (reference sequence). CDR3 DNA sequence: TGTGCCAGCAAGGGACAGGGTGACACCGGGGAGCTGTTTTTT. It codes for CASKGQGDTGELFF.

The J gene is TRBJ2-7, the V gene TRBV4-1; TRBD1 matches 9 bases. This CDR3 is built from 15 residues. The ends lost 4 bases at V and 2 bases at J; junction bases unmatched: 6. Germline assignment: CDR1 MGHRA and CDR2 YSYEKL. The chain's CDR3 is CASSRADRGPYEQYF. For the CDR3, the DNA is TGCGCCAGCAGCCGCGCGGACAGGGGCCCCTACGAGCAGTACTTC.

This clone was observed a few times. The V and J genes are TRBV7-9 and TRBJ2-2, with 9 bases fitting TRBD1. Germline V gene sequence: CDR1 SEHNR, CDR2 FQNEAQ (reference sequence). CDR3 length: 15 residues. V was pared by 6 bases and J by 6 bases, with 8 bases of the junction left unmatched. CDR3 sequence reads: CASSAGTGPPGELFF. In DNA form, the CDR3 reads TGTGCCAGCAGTGCCGGGACAGGGCCCCCCGGGGAGCTGTTTTTT. The whole variable domain, remainder taken from reference TRBV7-9 and TRBJ2-2, is DTGVSQNPRHKITKRGQNVTFRCDPISEHNRLYWYRQTLGQGPEFLTYFQNEAQLEKSRLLSDRFSAERPKGSFSTLEIQRTEQGDSAMYLCASSAGTGPPGELFFGEGSRLTVL.

V and J are TRBV7-2 and TRBJ2-7, with TRBD2 matching 8 bases. This CDR3 region has 14 residues. Unmatched junction bases numbered 13, after V lost 8 bases and J lost 7 bases. Germline-derived CDR1 and CDR2 are SGHTA and FQGNSA. CDR3 bases: TGTGCCAGCGGGACTAGTGCGCAGAAAGAGGAGCAGTACTTC. Its protein is CASGTSAQKEEQYF.

The genes are TRBV6-5 and TRBJ2-7; TRBD2 is a possible D gene (6 bases). Germline V gives CDR1 MNHEY, CDR2 SVGAGI. Trimming took 0 bases from V and 5 from J, leaving 11 bases between them. The length of the CDR3 is 14 residues. The CDR3 bases are TGTGCCAGCAGTTACTCGTCTTGGGGGGACGAGCAGTACTTC. Encoded protein: CASSYSSWGDEQYF.

The gene calls are TRBV6-5 and TRBJ2-3, with TRBD2 as a possible D gene (6 bases). The germline V gene encodes CDR1 MNHEY and CDR2 SVGAGI. V was clipped by 7 bases and J by 0 bases, with 8 bases between them. This CDR3 contains 13 residues. In DNA, the CDR3 is TGTGCCAGCACCGGGACTAGCACAGATACGCAGTATTTT. As protein: CASTGTSTDTQYF.

The chain recombines TRBV9 with TRBJ2-3, with 15 bases identical to TRBD2. This CDR3 has 19 amino acids. After removal of 0 bases from V and 2 bases from J, the junction contained 7 bases not matched to a gene. Germline assignment: CDR1 SGDLS and CDR2 YYNGEE. The CDR3 reads CASSVVGLAGGPDTDTQYF. CDR3 bases: TGTGCCAGCAGCGTAGTTGGACTAGCGGGGGGGCCGGACACAGATACGCAGTATTTT.

The chain is built from TRBV6-4 and TRBJ1-5; possibly TRBD1 for D (5 bases). CDR3 size: 17 residues. Germline V lookup: CDR1 MRHNA, CDR2 SNTAGT. Deletions cut 6 bases from V and 5 bases from J, with 23 bases between. The CDR3 DNA reads as TGTGCCAGCAGAACAAGGCCCACAGTCTTAGGGGATCAGCCCCAGCATTTT. Translation: CASRTRPTVLGDQPQHF.

The chain has TRBV9 and TRBJ1-1; 8 nucleotides match TRBD1. The junction had 4 bases not matched to a gene; V was cut back by 0 bases and J by 0 bases. Germline V gene sequence: CDR1 SGDLS, CDR2 YYNGEE. This CDR3 comprises 16 residues. DNA of the CDR3: TGTGCCAGCAGCGTAGGTATGGGACAGGTGAACACTGAAGCTTTCTTT. Translating gives CASSVGMGQVNTEAFF.

This clone was seen a few times. The chain joins TRBV5-4 to TRBJ2-2; the D is unclear. Trimming cost V 3 bases and J 4 bases, with 16 bases left between them. The length of the CDR3 is 16 residues. Germline CDR1 is SGHNT and CDR2 is YYREEE (reference sequence). The CDR3 protein is CASSSSTTRSTGELFF. In DNA form, the CDR3 reads TGTGCCAGCAGCTCGAGTACAACCCGGAGCACCGGGGAGCTGTTTTTT. The variable domain in full, completed from reference TRBV5-4 and TRBJ2-2, reads ETGVTQSPTHLIKTRGQQVTLRCSSQSGHNTVSWYQQALGQGPQFIFQYYREEENGRGNFPPRFSGLQFPNYSSELNVNALELDDSALYLCASSSSTTRSTGELFFGEGSRLTVL.

The V call is TRBV5-1, the J call TRBJ2-2; possible D gene TRBD2, 5 bases. There are 15 residues in the CDR3. V lost 2 bases and J 1 base, leaving 9 bases between the germline ends. Germline CDR1 is SGHRS and CDR2 is YFSETQ. The CDR3 nucleotides are TGCGCCAGCAGCTTATCCGGGGAGAACACCGGGGAGCTGTTTTTT. Its translation: CASSLSGENTGELFF.

V gene TRBV7-6 combines with J gene TRBJ1-1; D is uncertain. This CDR3 region has 14 residues. V was trimmed by 0 bases and J by 0 bases, leaving 5 bases between them. Per the germline V gene, CDR1 is SGHVS and CDR2 is FNYEAQ. The CDR3 DNA reads TGTGCCAGCAGCTTAGCGCACATGAACACTGAAGCTTTCTTT. It is translated as CASSLAHMNTEAFF. Full variable domain (outside the CDR3, taken from reference TRBV7-6 and TRBJ1-1): GAGVSQSPRYKVTKRGQDVALRCDPISGHVSLYWYRQALGQGPEFLTYFNYEAQQDKSGLPNDRFSAERPEGSISTLTIQRTEQRDSAMYRCASSLAHMNTEAFFGQGTRLTVV.

The rearrangement links TRBV30 to TRBJ1-5; possible D gene TRBD1, 5 bases. From germline, CDR1 is GTSNPN and CDR2 SVGIG (reference sequence). Trimming took off 0 bases at V and 4 bases at J, with 7 bases between the two ends. The CDR3 is 13 amino acids. The CDR3 loop is CAWSVAGNQPQHF. The CDR3 DNA follows: TGTGCCTGGAGTGTAGCAGGGAATCAGCCCCAGCATTTT.

The chain carries TRBV29-1 and TRBJ1-4, with D maybe TRBD1 (6 bases). The V gene lost 0 bases and the J gene lost 0 bases, with 8 bases spanning the gap. This CDR3 is built from 15 residues. Germline loops: CDR1 SQVTM, CDR2 ANQGSEA. In nucleotides, the CDR3 is TGCAGCGTTGAAGAAAGGGGGACAACTAATGAAAAACTGTTTTTT. It encodes CSVEERGTTNEKLFF.

In its sample, this clone was seen a few times. The chain uses TRBV10-1 and TRBJ2-7; 8 bases are a match to TRBD2. This CDR3 comprises 14 residues. Germline loops: CDR1 WNHNN, CDR2 SYGVQD (reference sequence). V shed 6 bases, J shed 2 bases, and the junction held 6 bases outside the gene matches. CDR3 in amino acids: CASSSGGGPYEQYF. The CDR3 coding sequence is TGCGCCAGCAGCTCGGGCGGGGGGCCCTACGAGCAGTACTTC.

J is TRBJ2-5 and V is TRBV7-3; 7 positions agree with TRBD1. J lost 5 bases, V lost 1 base, and 13 bases had no gene match. The germline V gene has CDR1 SGHTA and CDR2 FQGTGA. The CDR3 sequence is 17 residues long. Here the CDR3 reads CASSLIPEEGGRETQYF. The CDR3, as DNA: TGTGCCAGCAGCTTAATACCGGAAGAAGGGGGCCGGGAGACCCAGTACTTC.

The chain uses TRBV9 and TRBJ2-5, with D maybe TRBD1 (5 bases). Trimming left V 2 bases short and J 5 bases short, with 13 bases between. Germline values: CDR1 SGDLS, CDR2 YYNGEE. The CDR3 runs 14 residues. This CDR3 reads CASSVSREEETQYF. The CDR3 DNA is TGTGCCAGCAGCGTCTCCAGGGAAGAGGAGACCCAGTACTTC.

This sequence joins TRBV19 and TRBJ1-3, with a weak D call TRBD1 (6 bases). V was pared by 5 bases and J by 0 bases, with 17 bases between. The CDR3 length is 17 residues. Germline V gene lookup returns CDR1 LNHDA and CDR2 SQIVND (reference sequence). The CDR3, as DNA: TGTGCCAGTAGTCTCCGTGGACAGTCGAGCTCTGGAAACACCATATATTTT. Its translation: CASSLRGQSSSGNTIYF.

This sequence joins TRBV7-2 and TRBJ2-7, with 9 bases lining up with TRBD1. Trimming cost V 1 base and J 3 bases; bases outside gene matches: 7. Germline V gives CDR1 SGHTA, CDR2 FQGNSA. The CDR3 totals 16 residues. The CDR3 is CASSLVAGQGFYEQYF. As DNA, the CDR3 is TGTGCCAGCAGCTTAGTTGCGGGACAGGGTTTCTACGAGCAGTACTTC.